The 20 T cell receptor beta chains given below trace back to one sample, sequenced in a study of blood T cell repertoires in COVID-19 (dated by TCRdb to 2019 to 2021). The protocol used for the library was the immunoSEQ multiplex PCR assay. The table comes from immuneACCESS by way of TCRdb, which keeps in-frame sequences with V and J called. Part of the clones is missing from these tables; in studies checked, under half for an unresolved V gene and the rest for unknown reasons. Within this sample are 250,000 to 300,000 clones, with roughly nine tenths of them counted one time only. The ten top clones hold roughly 2% of the sample. Sequenced sample: peripheral blood. The source is a woman between 50 and 59 years old who had recovered from COVID-19.

This chain connects TRBV7-2 to TRBJ2-7, with no clear D. CDR1 is SGHTA and CDR2 is FQGNSA in the germline V gene. This CDR3 spans 14 amino acids. V was cut by 1 base and J by 2 bases, with 9 bases left in between. As DNA, the CDR3 is TGTGCCAGCAGCTTAGATCGGTCCACCTACGAGCAGTACTTC. Translating it yields CASSLDRSTYEQYF.

The CDR3 bases are TGTGCCAGCAGTGCGGAAGAGACCCAGTACTTC. Translation: CASSAEETQYF. The chain couples TRBV2 to TRBJ2-5, with unresolved D. The CDR3 consists of 11 residues. Germline assignment: CDR1 SNHLY and CDR2 FYNNEI. V dropped 4 bases and J dropped 3 bases, with 3 bases sitting between them.

V gene TRBV6-5 combines with J gene TRBJ1-5; 7 nucleotides line up with TRBD1. Trimming took 2 bases from V and 12 from J; bases not matched to a gene: 4. In germline, CDR1 is MNHEY, CDR2 SVGAGI. The length of the CDR3 is 12 residues. DNA of the CDR3: TGTGCCAGCAGTTACCCACAGGGGCGCCAGCATTTT. Translated: CASSYPQGRQHF.

The chain carries TRBV7-2 and TRBJ2-7, with 10 bases fitting TRBD1. CDR1 is SGHTA and CDR2 is FQGNSA in the germline V gene. The CDR3 extends over 13 amino acids. J gave up 0 bases and V 8 bases, and 1 base lay outside the gene matches. The CDR3 DNA is TGTGCCAGCCGGGACAGGGGCTCCTACGAGCAGTACTTC. It encodes CASRDRGSYEQYF.

This sequence joins TRBV5-6 and TRBJ1-6, with 10 bases identical to TRBD1. The CDR3 contains 16 residues. V gave up 0 bases and J gave up 8 bases; unmatched junction bases: 5. Germline loops: CDR1 SGHDT, CDR2 YYEEEE. In DNA, the CDR3 is TGTGCCAGCAGCTTGGTGACCGGGACAGGGGATTCACCCCTCCACTTT. Translating it yields CASSLVTGTGDSPLHF.

The chain links TRBV3-1 (or the pseudogene TRBV3-2) to TRBJ2-2; 7 bases are a match to TRBD1. The germline CDR1 and CDR2 sequences are LGHDT and YNNKEL (reference sequence). CDR3 length equals 20 residues. The junction had 19 bases not matched to a gene; V was cut back by 0 bases and J by 6 bases. The CDR3 coding sequence is TGTGCCAGCAGCCAAGAGGACAGGTTTTTTCGTGGTCCTGGTGCCGGGGAGCTGTTTTTT. Amino acids: CASSQEDRFFRGPGAGELFF.

This clone was detected only once. The rearrangement links TRBV27 to TRBJ2-3, with 11 bases matching TRBD2. Germline V gene lookup returns CDR1 MNHEY and CDR2 SMNVEV (reference sequence). The junction had 4 bases not matched to a gene; V was cut back by 2 bases and J by 9 bases. The CDR3 covers 14 residues. The CDR3 reads CASSLVAGGHTQYF. The DNA of the CDR3 is TGTGCCAGCAGTTTAGTAGCGGGGGGGCACACGCAGTATTTT.

Regarding this clone: An end of the junction does not agree with germline; a read error may underlie this. The chain has TRBV7-7 and TRBJ2-1; TRBD2 is a possible D gene (5 bases). The CDR3 loop spans 14 amino acids. In germline, CDR1 is SSHAT, CDR2 FNYEAQ (reference sequence). CDR3 in amino acids: CASSPGSGYNEQFF. CDR3 DNA: TGTGCTAGCAGCCCGGGGTCCGGCTACAATGAGCAGTTCTTC. The whole variable domain, remainder taken from reference TRBV7-7 and TRBJ2-1, is GAGVSQSPRYKVTKRGQDVTLRCDPISSHATLYWYQQALGQGPEFLTYFNYEAQPDKSGLPSDRFSAERPEGSISTLTIQRTEQRDSAMYRCASSPGSGYNEQFFGPGTRLTVL.

The gene calls are TRBV29-1 and TRBJ1-2; 7 nucleotides line up with TRBD1. J gave up 8 bases and V 5 bases, and 5 bases lay outside the gene matches. The CDR3 runs 11 residues. Germline V gives CDR1 SQVTM, CDR2 ANQGSEA. The CDR3 nucleotides are TGCAGCGTTTGGACAGGTAGCGGCTACACCTTC. Protein sequence: CSVWTGSGYTF.

The V and J genes are TRBV19 and TRBJ1-1; 8 bases are shared with TRBD1. The CDR3 spans 15 residues. V dropped 3 bases and J dropped 3; count of bases not matched to a gene: 6. In germline, CDR1 is LNHDA, CDR2 SQIVND (reference sequence). CDR3 sequence: CASSIGGTGYTEAFF. The CDR3 bases are TGTGCCAGTAGTATCGGTGGGACAGGATACACTGAAGCTTTCTTT.

The CDR3 nucleotides read TGTGCCAGCAGCTTCCACGACAGGGGGTACACAGATACGCAGTATTTT. Residues: CASSFHDRGYTDTQYF. The rearrangement joins TRBV5-5 to TRBJ2-3, with TRBD1 matching over 9 bases. CDR1 SGHKS and CDR2 YYEKEE come from the germline V gene (reference sequence). This CDR3 has 16 residues. After removal of 2 bases from V and 2 bases from J, the junction contained 6 bases not matched to a gene. The full variable domain, completed using reference TRBV5-5 and TRBJ2-3, is DAGVTQSPTHLIKTRGQQVTLRCSPISGHKSVSWYQQVLGQGPQFIFQYYEKEERGRGNFPDRFSARQFPNYSSELNVNALLLGDSALYLCASSFHDRGYTDTQYFGPGTRLTVL.

The rearrangement joins TRBV11-3 to TRBJ1-6, with 8 positions matching TRBD1. V gave up 0 bases and J gave up 6 bases; unmatched junction bases: 13. This CDR3 spans 19 amino acids. CDR1 and CDR2 from the germline V gene are SGHNT and YENEEA. CDR3 sequence (DNA): TGTGCCAGCAGCTTAGATGTGGGTATCGCAGGGGGCGTTAATTCACCCCTCCACTTT. This sequence encodes CASSLDVGIAGGVNSPLHF.

The rearrangement uses TRBV7-3 and TRBJ2-3; the match to TRBD1 covers 7 bases. This CDR3 is 14 amino acids long. Losses at the gene ends were 3 bases for V and 4 bases for J; bases not matched to a gene: 4. Germline V gives CDR1 SGHTA, CDR2 FQGTGA. For the CDR3, the DNA is TGTGCCAGCAGCTTCACAGGGGCGGCAGATACGCAGTATTTT. It yields the protein CASSFTGAADTQYF.

CDR3 amino acids: CASSDGLAGGQYF. DNA of the CDR3: TGTGCCAGCAGTGACGGACTAGCGGGAGGACAGTACTTC. V and J are TRBV6-1 and TRBJ2-7; 14 positions agree with TRBD2. With V trimmed by 3 bases and J by 10 bases, 2 bases remained unmatched. This CDR3 is 13 amino acids long. Germline V gives CDR1 MNHNS, CDR2 SASEGT.

The J gene is TRBJ2-7, the V gene TRBV7-2; 9 nucleotides align to TRBD1. Germline V gene data show CDR1 as SGHTA and CDR2 as FQGNSA. This CDR3 is built from 14 residues. The V segment lost 3 bases and the J segment 3 bases; nucleotides outside the gene matches: 3. The CDR3 bases are TGTGCCAGCAGCTTCAGGACAGGGGACTACGAGCAGTACTTC. Its protein product is CASSFRTGDYEQYF.

Here the CDR3 DNA reads TGTGCCAGTACGGGACATTGGGAGACCCAGTACTTC. Translation gives CASTGHWETQYF. The chain uses TRBV2 and TRBJ2-5, with TRBD1 as a possible D gene (6 bases). Germline V gene sequence: CDR1 SNHLY, CDR2 FYNNEI. V was cut by 9 bases and J by 5 bases, with 13 bases left in between. This CDR3 contains 12 residues.

This rearrangement joins TRBV2 to TRBJ1-5; D is undetermined. In germline, CDR1 is SNHLY, CDR2 FYNNEI. The germline V and J ends were trimmed by 6 bases and 0 bases, with 12 bases remaining between them. The CDR3 runs 15 residues. This CDR3 is CASRPVLYSNQPQHF. For the CDR3, the DNA is TGTGCCAGCAGGCCGGTACTCTATAGCAATCAGCCCCAGCATTTT.

The chain joins TRBV4-2 to TRBJ1-2; the D is unclear. Germline V gene lookup returns CDR1 LGHNA and CDR2 YNFKEQ. The CDR3 is 13 residues long. The V and J ends lost 2 bases and 1 base respectively, with 5 bases between them. In nucleotides, the CDR3 is TGTGCCAGCAGCCAATACAGTAACTATGGCTACACCTTC. Translation: CASSQYSNYGYTF.

The chain joins TRBV7-2 to TRBJ1-1; maybe TRBD1 (5 bases). The V gene's germline CDR1 is SGHTA and CDR2 FQGNSA. V lost 5 bases, J lost 4 bases, and 11 bases lay in between. The CDR3 is made up of 13 amino acids. This CDR3 reads CASSLGGSTEAFF. CDR3 nucleotide sequence: TGTGCCAGCAGCCTGGGGGGTAGCACTGAAGCTTTCTTT.

This clone appeared a single time. This sequence joins TRBV10-3 and TRBJ2-3, with 7 bases that match TRBD1. This CDR3 contains 15 residues. The V and J ends lost 4 bases and 2 bases, in that order; junction bases with no gene match: 6. Germline values: CDR1 ENHRY, CDR2 SYGVKD. CDR3: CAISGRDRYTDTQYF. DNA for the CDR3: TGTGCCATCAGTGGACGGGACAGATACACAGATACGCAGTATTTT.